This is a list of T cell receptor beta chains from one sample in a study of blood T cell repertoires in COVID-19. Here immunoSEQ multiplex PCR was the method, and the copy in TCRdb shows in-frame clones only, minus some. This sample has around 470,000 clones; about 88% occur once, and the top ten carry roughly 0.9%. Sequencing was carried out using peripheral blood. The receptors come from a man in his late teens or twenties with COVID-19, enrolled during active disease. Each CDR3 is given with its conserved first and last residue. A D gene is named only where the DNA matches it firmly. A clone size is listed for some rows: how often the clone was seen (once, few, many), or a class if it is expanded.

-,TRBD2,TRBV29-1,TRBJ2-3,TGCAGCGTTGCGACTAGCGGGGGAGGGACAGATACGCAGTATTTT,CSVATSGGGTDTQYF
-,TRBD1,TRBV5-4,TRBJ2-2,TGTGCCAGCAGCTCCTCTGGACAGGGGGCTTTCACCGGGGAGCTGTTTTTT,CASSSSGQGAFTGELFF
-,TRBD1,TRBV9,TRBJ2-5,TGTGCCAGCAGCGACGCGACAGGGTGGGTGGAGACCCAGTACTTC,CASSDATGWVETQYF
-,TRBD1,TRBV6-9,TRBJ1-6,TGTGCCAGCAGTTACCCGAGGGACAGGGGTTCACCCCTCCACTTT,CASSYPRDRGSPLHF
-,-,TRBV15,TRBJ1-6,TGTGCCACCAGCAGAGATTTGAGATCACCCCTCCACTTT,CATSRDLRSPLHF
-,TRBD2,TRBV5-1,TRBJ2-7,TGCGCCAGCAGCCCGGGACTAGGCCCGGTAAGCGAGCAGTACTTC,CASSPGLGPVSEQYF
-,-,TRBV19,TRBJ1-4,TGTGCCAGTAGTAGGACAACAACTAATGAAAAACTGTTTTTT,CASSRTTTNEKLFF
few,TRBD1,TRBV6-1,TRBJ2-7,TGTGCCAGCAGTGAGGACAGGGTGACCTACGAGCAGTACTTC,CASSEDRVTYEQYF
-,-,TRBV10-3,TRBJ1-1,TGTGCCATCAGCCCGGGTCTCGCCAACACTGAAGCTTTCTTT,CAISPGLANTEAFF
-,-,TRBV7-9,TRBJ2-3,TGTGCCAGCAGCTTAGTAGTGGGCTCGGATACGCAGTATTTT,CASSLVVGSDTQYF
-,-,TRBV9,TRBJ1-1,TGTGCCAGCAGCGTAGTAGGGGACACTGAAGCTTTCTTT,CASSVVGDTEAFF